Listed below are T cell receptor beta chains from one sample, sequenced in a study of OX40 agonist ivuxolimab in advanced cancers. The assay was immunoSEQ multiplex PCR, and TCRdb's table has in-frame clones only and misses some. The table shows around 69,000 clones, with 80% to 90% occurring only once. The starting material was CD4+ or CD8+ T cells sorted from blood, obtained in a trial of the OX40 agonist ivuxolimab. The source is an adult with an advanced solid tumor such as melanoma, head and neck, liver or kidney cancer. Both conserved end residues are part of each CDR3. Each record gives: CDR3 DNA, CDR3 protein, D gene, clone size, J gene, V gene. A D gene is named only where the DNA matches it firmly. Clone sizes are given selectively: once, few, many, or a class where the clone is expanded.

TGTGCCACCAACCCCTGGCGTCAGCCCCAGCATTTT,CATNPWRQPQHF,-,-,TRBJ1-5,TRBV28
TGCAGCGTTGAAGTGCTAGCGGGGGGCCGGGAGACCCAGTACTTC,CSVEVLAGGRETQYF,TRBD2,-,TRBJ2-5,TRBV29-1
TGTGCCAGCAGTTTCGGCTACGAGCAGTACTTC,CASSFGYEQYF,-,-,TRBJ2-7,TRBV27
TGTGCCTGGAGTGGTAGCGGCGGGGAGACCCAGTACTTC,CAWSGSGGETQYF,-,few,TRBJ2-5,TRBV30
TGCGCCAGCAGCCCCAGCTTCTCCGGGGGCCTACAAGAGACCCAGTACTTC,CASSPSFSGGLQETQYF,-,-,TRBJ2-5,TRBV4-1
TGTGCCACGTGTAACAGGCCGAACACTGAAGCTTTCTTT,CATCNRPNTEAFF,-,-,TRBJ1-1,TRBV10-3
TGTGCCAGTAGCCTGGGGGGCAACTATGGCTACACCTTC,CASSLGGNYGYTF,-,-,TRBJ1-2,TRBV19
TGTGCCAGCAGCGCGGGGAAAGCAGATACGCAGTATTTT,CASSAGKADTQYF,-,-,TRBJ2-3,TRBV7-9
TGTGCCAGCAGTTACGGGCAGGGGAATGGCTACACCTTC,CASSYGQGNGYTF,-,-,TRBJ1-2,TRBV6-5
TGTGCCAGCACCTCTACGCCTGACAGGGAGAGGAAGAGGAACTTT,CASTSTPDRERKRNF,TRBD1,-,TRBJ1-1,TRBV28
TGTGCCAGCAGCTCCCCGGCGACAGGGCGGACTGAAGCTTTCTTT,CASSSPATGRTEAFF,TRBD1,-,TRBJ1-1,TRBV11-2
TGTGCCAGCAGCCACAGTGGCGAGCAGTACTTC,CASSHSGEQYF,-,-,TRBJ2-7,TRBV11-3
TGTGCCAGCCGTCCGGGGGAACCGGGACAGGGTTCCCCCACCGGCCGATACGAGCAGTACTTC,CASRPGEPGQGSPTGRYEQYF,-,once,TRBJ2-7,TRBV21-1
TGTGCCTGGAGTATCAGCCAAGAGACCCAGTACTTC,CAWSISQETQYF,-,-,TRBJ2-5,TRBV30
TGTGCCAGCAGTGAAGACGGGACAGCATATGGCTACACCTTC,CASSEDGTAYGYTF,TRBD1,-,TRBJ1-2,TRBV6-1